A selection of T cell receptor beta chains follows, all from one sample in a study of T-cell memory formation after mild COVID-19. TCRdb re-analysed the 5' RACE reads in MiXCR, keeping a single row per CDR3 protein. The repertoire holds under 450,000 distinct CDR3 sequences, with 20% to 25% as singletons. Material: PBMCs or a T cell subset sorted from them (not recorded which). These receptors were collected from a man between 18 and 35 years old who had mild COVID-19 (a few samples of this study predate the infection). Cell type and time point are not known. Both conserved end residues are part of each CDR3. D genes are given only for firm matches. Clone size is not always given. Where it is, it says once, few, many or a class for expanded clones.

TGTGCCAGCGGTGCAGAACCGTTGAACACTGAAGCTTTCTTT CASGAEPLNTEAFF TRBV6-2/TRBV6-3 few TRBJ1-1 NA
TGTGCCAGCAGAAATCGGGTACTTGGCACTGAAGCTTTCTTT CASRNRVLGTEAFF TRBV28 few TRBJ1-1 NA
TGTGCCAGCAGCCAAGAAATTTGGCCTAGCGCTGAGCAGTACTTC CASSQEIWPSAEQYF TRBV4-2 NA TRBJ2-7 NA
TGTGCCAGCAGCCTCCCCCAGGGGAGGATTGATGAAAAACTGTTTTTT CASSLPQGRIDEKLFF TRBV6-6 NA TRBJ1-4 NA
TGTGCCAGCAGCTCCTGGACAGGTCCCGGCACTGAAGCTTTCTTT CASSSWTGPGTEAFF TRBV7-9 NA TRBJ1-1 TRBD1
TGTGCCAGCCAACTGGTCCCGGGAAACTATGGCTACACCTTC CASQLVPGNYGYTF TRBV7-2 NA TRBJ1-2 NA
TGTGCCAGCAGACCGAGGAGCGGGGGTTTGAATGAGCAGTTCTTC CASRPRSGGLNEQFF TRBV12-3/TRBV12-4 NA TRBJ2-1 TRBD2
TGTGCCATCAGTGATAATAGAGGGACTCGCGGCGGGGAGCTGTTTTTT CAISDNRGTRGGELFF TRBV10-3 few TRBJ2-2 NA
TGTGCCAGCAGCCCCCTCGGGCCCTACGAGCAGTACTTC CASSPLGPYEQYF TRBV3-1 few TRBJ2-7 NA
TGTGCCAGCAGCTTTGGCGGGAAGTACGAGCAGTACTTC CASSFGGKYEQYF TRBV11-3 NA TRBJ2-7 NA
TGTGCCAGCAGTTCGGGGACGGGACTAGCCAAAAACATTCAGTACTTC CASSSGTGLAKNIQYF TRBV3-1 few TRBJ2-4 NA
TGTGCCAGCAGCTATTACACAGGGGAGGTTGAAGCTTTCTTT CASSYYTGEVEAFF TRBV5-5 few TRBJ1-1 TRBD1
TGCGCCAGCAGCTTGGAACACCTGCCAGATACGCAGTATTTT CASSLEHLPDTQYF TRBV5-1 NA TRBJ2-3 NA
TGTGCCAGCAGCTATGGGGGGGGAATGAACACCGGGGAGCTGTTTTTT CASSYGGGMNTGELFF TRBV7-6 NA TRBJ2-2 TRBD2
TGCGCCAGCAGCTTGGAAGTAGCGGGGGGTACAGATACGCAGTATTTT CASSLEVAGGTDTQYF TRBV5-1 few TRBJ2-3 TRBD2
TGCGCCAGCAGCTGGACAGGGTACACCGGGGAGCTGTTTTTT CASSWTGYTGELFF TRBV5-1 few TRBJ2-2 TRBD1
TGTGCCAGCAGTTTAGGGACCAGGGGATGGCACACTGAAGCTTTCTTT CASSLGTRGWHTEAFF TRBV12-3/TRBV12-4 NA TRBJ1-1 NA
TGTGCCAGCAGCTCCTCGTCGGGAAGGGAAGATACGCAGTATTTT CASSSSSGREDTQYF TRBV12-3/TRBV12-4 NA TRBJ2-3 NA
TGTGCCAGCAACCCGGGACAGTCCTCCTACAATGAGCAGTTCTTC CASNPGQSSYNEQFF TRBV6-2/TRBV6-3 many TRBJ2-1 TRBD1
TGTGCCAGCAGTGTCGGCGGGGTGAACACTGAAGCTTTCTTT CASSVGGVNTEAFF TRBV2 few TRBJ1-1 NA
TGTGCCACCAGCAGAGACGAGGGGAAAAGCGGGGGGGCCTACAATGAGCAGTTCTTC CATSRDEGKSGGAYNEQFF TRBV15 few TRBJ2-1 TRBD2
TGCGCCAGCAGCCAAGTAATGGGCGGGGGGTACAATGAGCAGTTCTTC CASSQVMGGGYNEQFF TRBV4-3 few TRBJ2-1 TRBD2